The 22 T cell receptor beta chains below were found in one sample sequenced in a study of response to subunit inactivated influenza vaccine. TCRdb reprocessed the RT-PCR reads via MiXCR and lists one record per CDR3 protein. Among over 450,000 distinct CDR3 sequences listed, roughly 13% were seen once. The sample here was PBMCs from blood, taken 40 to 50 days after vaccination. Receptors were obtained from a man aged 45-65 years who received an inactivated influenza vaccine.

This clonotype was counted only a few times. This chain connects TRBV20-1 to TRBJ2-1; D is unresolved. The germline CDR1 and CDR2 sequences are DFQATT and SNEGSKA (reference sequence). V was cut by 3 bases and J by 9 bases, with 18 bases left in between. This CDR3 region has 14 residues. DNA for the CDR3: TGCAGTGCTAGCACTGGATTTGGAATCGGTGAGCAGTTCTTC. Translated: CSASTGFGIGEQFF.

CDR3 sequence: CSARDPLPTQYF. CDR3 sequence (DNA): TGCAGTGCTAGAGATCCCCTTCCTACGCAGTATTTT. The chain combines TRBV20-1 with TRBJ2-3, with D hard to call. Per germline, CDR1 DFQATT and CDR2 SNEGSKA (reference sequence). Trimming removed 0 bases at V and 8 bases at J, with 9 bases between. The CDR3 runs to 12 residues.

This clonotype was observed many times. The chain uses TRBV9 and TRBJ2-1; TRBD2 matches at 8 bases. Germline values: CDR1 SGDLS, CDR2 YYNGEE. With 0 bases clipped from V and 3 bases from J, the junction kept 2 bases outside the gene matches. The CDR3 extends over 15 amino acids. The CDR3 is CASSVVAGGYNEQFF. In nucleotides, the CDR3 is TGTGCCAGCAGCGTAGTTGCGGGGGGCTACAATGAGCAGTTCTTC.

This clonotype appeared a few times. CDR3 sequence reads: CASSDDRGGEAFF. For the CDR3, the DNA is TGTGCCAGCAGTGACGACAGGGGGGGTGAAGCTTTCTTT. V is TRBV27 and J is TRBJ1-1; 9 positions agree with TRBD1. Germline V gene sequence: CDR1 MNHEY, CDR2 SMNVEV (reference sequence). The CDR3 has 13 amino acids. The V and J ends lost 5 bases and 7 bases, in that order; junction bases with no gene match: 5.

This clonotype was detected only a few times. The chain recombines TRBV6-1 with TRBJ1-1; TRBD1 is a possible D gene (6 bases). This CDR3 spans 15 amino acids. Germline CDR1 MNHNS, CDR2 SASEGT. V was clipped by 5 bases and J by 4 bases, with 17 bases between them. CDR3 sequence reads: CASSTQTGYGTEAFF. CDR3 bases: TGTGCCAGCAGTACACAAACAGGGTACGGCACTGAAGCTTTCTTT.

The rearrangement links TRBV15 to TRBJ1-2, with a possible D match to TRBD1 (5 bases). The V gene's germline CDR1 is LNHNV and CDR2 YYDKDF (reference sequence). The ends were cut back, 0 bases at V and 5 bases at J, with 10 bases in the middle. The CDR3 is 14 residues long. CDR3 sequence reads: CATSREGQLYGYTF. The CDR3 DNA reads TGTGCCACCAGCAGAGAAGGACAACTTTATGGCTACACCTTC.

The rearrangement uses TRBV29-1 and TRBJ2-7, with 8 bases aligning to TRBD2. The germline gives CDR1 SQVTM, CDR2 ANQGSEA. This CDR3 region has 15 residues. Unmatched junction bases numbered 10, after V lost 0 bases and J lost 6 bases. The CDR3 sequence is CSVEEAGGSWGEQYF. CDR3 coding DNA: TGCAGCGTTGAAGAGGCGGGAGGATCTTGGGGCGAGCAGTACTTC.

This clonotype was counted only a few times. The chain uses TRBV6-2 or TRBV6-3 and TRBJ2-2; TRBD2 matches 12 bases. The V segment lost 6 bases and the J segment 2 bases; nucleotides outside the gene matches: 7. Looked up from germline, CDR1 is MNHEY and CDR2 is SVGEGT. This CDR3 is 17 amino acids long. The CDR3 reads CASSLLAGGVNTGELFF. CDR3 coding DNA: TGTGCCAGCAGCCTACTAGCGGGAGGAGTTAACACCGGGGAGCTGTTTTTT.

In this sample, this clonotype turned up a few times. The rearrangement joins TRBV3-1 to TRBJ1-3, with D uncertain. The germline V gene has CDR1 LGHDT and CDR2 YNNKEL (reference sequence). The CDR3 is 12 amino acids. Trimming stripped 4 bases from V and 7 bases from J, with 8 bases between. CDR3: CASSPSGNTIYF. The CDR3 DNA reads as TGTGCCAGCAGCCCAAGTGGCAACACCATATATTTT.

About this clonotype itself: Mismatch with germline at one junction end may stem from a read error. The CDR3 nucleotides read TGTGCCAGGAGCTGGGACGGGGTTCGGGAGACCCAGTACTTC. Amino acid sequence: CARSWDGVRETQYF. This chain joins TRBV5-6 and TRBJ2-5; D could derive from TRBD1 or TRBD2 (5 bases each). CDR3 length: 14 amino acids. Germline V CDR1 and CDR2: SGHDT, YYEEEE.

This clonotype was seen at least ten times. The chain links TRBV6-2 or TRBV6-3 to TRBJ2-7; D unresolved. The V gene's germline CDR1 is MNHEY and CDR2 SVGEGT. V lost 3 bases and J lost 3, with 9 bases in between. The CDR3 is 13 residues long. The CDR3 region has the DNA TGTGCCAGCAGTTATAACAGCTACTACGAGCAGTACTTC. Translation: CASSYNSYYEQYF.

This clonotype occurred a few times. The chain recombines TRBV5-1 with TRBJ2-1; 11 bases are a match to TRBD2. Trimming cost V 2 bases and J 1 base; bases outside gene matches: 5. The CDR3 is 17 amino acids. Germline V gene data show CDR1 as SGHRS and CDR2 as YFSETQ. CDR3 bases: TGCGCCAGCAGCTTAACTAGCGGGAGTCTTTCCTACAATGAGCAGTTCTTC. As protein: CASSLTSGSLSYNEQFF.

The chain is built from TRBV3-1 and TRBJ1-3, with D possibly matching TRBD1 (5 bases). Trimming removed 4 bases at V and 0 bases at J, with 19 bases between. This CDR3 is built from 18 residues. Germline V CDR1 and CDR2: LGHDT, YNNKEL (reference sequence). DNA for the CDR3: TGTGCCAGCAGCCCATACGGGACCGAACCTTTCTCTGGAAACACCATATATTTT. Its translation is CASSPYGTEPFSGNTIYF. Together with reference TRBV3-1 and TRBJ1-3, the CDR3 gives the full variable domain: DTAVSQTPKYLVTQMGNDKSIKCEQNLGHDTMYWYKQDSKKFLKIMFSYNNKELIINETVPNRFSPKSPDKAHLNLHINSLELGDSAVYFCASSPYGTEPFSGNTIYFGEGSWLTVV.

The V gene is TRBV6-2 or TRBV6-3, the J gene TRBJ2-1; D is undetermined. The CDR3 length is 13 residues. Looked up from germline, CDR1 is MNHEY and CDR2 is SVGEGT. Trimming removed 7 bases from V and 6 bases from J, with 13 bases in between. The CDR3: CASTPGVGNEQFF. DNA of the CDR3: TGTGCCAGCACCCCAGGCGTTGGCAATGAGCAGTTCTTC.

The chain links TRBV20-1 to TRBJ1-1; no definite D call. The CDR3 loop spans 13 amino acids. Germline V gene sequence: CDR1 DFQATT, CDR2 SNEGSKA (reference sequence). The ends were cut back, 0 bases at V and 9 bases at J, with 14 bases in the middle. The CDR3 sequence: CSARDRIVKKAFF. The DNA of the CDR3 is TGCAGTGCTAGAGATCGGATTGTAAAAAAAGCTTTCTTT.

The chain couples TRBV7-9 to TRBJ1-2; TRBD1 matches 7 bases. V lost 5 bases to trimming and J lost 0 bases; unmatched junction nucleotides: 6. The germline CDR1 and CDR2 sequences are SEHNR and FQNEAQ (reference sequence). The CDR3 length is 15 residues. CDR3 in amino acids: CASSGRGTANYGYTF. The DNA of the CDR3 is TGTGCCAGCAGCGGCAGGGGGACGGCTAACTATGGCTACACCTTC.

CDR3 coding DNA: TGTGCCAGCAGCGTAGCGAGCGGGGGGACCTACAATGAGCAGTTCTTC. This translates into CASSVASGGTYNEQFF. The J gene is TRBJ2-1, the V gene TRBV9; TRBD2 matches 9 bases. The CDR3 extends over 16 amino acids. Germline loops: CDR1 SGDLS, CDR2 YYNGEE. The V segment lost 0 bases and the J segment 2 bases; nucleotides outside the gene matches: 3.

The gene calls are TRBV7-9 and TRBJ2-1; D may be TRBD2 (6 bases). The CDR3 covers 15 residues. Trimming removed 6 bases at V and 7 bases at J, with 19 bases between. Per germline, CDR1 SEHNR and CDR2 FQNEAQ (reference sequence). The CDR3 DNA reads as TGTGCCAGCAGGGAAGGACTAACGTGGGAGAATGAGCAGTTCTTC. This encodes CASREGLTWENEQFF.

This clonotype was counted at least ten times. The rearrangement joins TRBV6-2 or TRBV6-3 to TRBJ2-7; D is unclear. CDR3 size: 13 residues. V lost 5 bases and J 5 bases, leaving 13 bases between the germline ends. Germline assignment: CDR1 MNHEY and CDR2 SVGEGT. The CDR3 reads CASSGQVVNEQYF. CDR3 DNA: TGTGCCAGCAGTGGCCAGGTTGTCAACGAGCAGTACTTC.

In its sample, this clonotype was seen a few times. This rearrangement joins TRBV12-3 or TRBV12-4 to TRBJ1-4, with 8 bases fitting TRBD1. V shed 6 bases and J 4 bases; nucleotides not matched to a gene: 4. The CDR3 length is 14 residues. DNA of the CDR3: TGTGCCAGCAGGGGGACAGGTCGTAATGAAAAACTGTTTTTT. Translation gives CASRGTGRNEKLFF.

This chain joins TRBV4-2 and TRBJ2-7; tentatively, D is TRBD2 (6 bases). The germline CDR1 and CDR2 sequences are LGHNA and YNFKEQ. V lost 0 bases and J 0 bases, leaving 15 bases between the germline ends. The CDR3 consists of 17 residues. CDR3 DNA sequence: TGTGCCAGCAGCCAAGAGACAGCATCGGGAGCCTCCTACGAGCAGTACTTC. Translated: CASSQETASGASYEQYF.

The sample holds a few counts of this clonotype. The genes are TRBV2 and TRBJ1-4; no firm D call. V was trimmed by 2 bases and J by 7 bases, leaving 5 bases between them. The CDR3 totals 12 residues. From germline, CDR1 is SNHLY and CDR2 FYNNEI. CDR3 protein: CASSETSEKLFF. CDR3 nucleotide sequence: TGTGCCAGCAGTGAAACATCTGAAAAACTGTTTTTT. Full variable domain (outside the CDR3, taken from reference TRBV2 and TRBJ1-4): EPEVTQTPSHQVTQMGQEVILRCVPISNHLYFYWYRQILGQKVEFLVSFYNNEISEKSEIFDDQFSVERPDGSNFTLKIRSTKLEDSAMYFCASSETSEKLFFGSGTQLSVL.